This is a list of T cell receptor beta chains from one sample in a study of blood T cells in healthy people across ages. From the 5' RACE reads, TCRdb called clonotypes with MiXCR, one entry per CDR3 protein. Of about 970,000 distinct CDR3 sequences detected, just over 50% appear once; the ten largest clones hold over 20%. Material: blood. The source of these receptors is an older woman in good health. Each CDR3 is given with its conserved first and last residue. The D gene is left open where the match is weak. Only some rows state a clone size, as once, few, many or a class for expanded clones.

clone size	D gene	V gene	J gene	CDR3 DNA	CDR3 protein
few	TRBD1	TRBV4-3	TRBJ2-1	TGCGCCAGCAGCCAAAGCGGGACAGGGATCAATGAGCAGTTCTTC	CASSQSGTGINEQFF
NA	TRBD2	TRBV30	TRBJ2-1	TGTGCCTGGAGTGTAATGGCGGGAGGTAGCAATGAGCAGTTCTTC	CAWSVMAGGSNEQFF
NA	NA	TRBV30	TRBJ2-7	TGTGCCTGGAGTTCTCTCCTGGGGGAGCAGTACTTC	CAWSSLLGEQYF
few	TRBD2	TRBV2	TRBJ2-4	TGTGCCAGCAGTGGGTCGCGGGAGTTGGCCAAAAACATTCAGTACTTC	CASSGSRELAKNIQYF
NA	NA	TRBV3-1	TRBJ2-2	TGTGCCAGCAGCCAAGGGCCTAGCACCGGGGAGCTGTTTTTT	CASSQGPSTGELFF
NA	NA	TRBV20-1	TRBJ1-4	TGCAGTGCCGGAATGCCTAATGAAAAACTGTTTTTT	CSAGMPNEKLFF
few	NA	TRBV6-6	TRBJ2-7	TGTGCCAGCAGCCAACAGACCTACGAGCAGTACTTC	CASSQQTYEQYF
few	NA	TRBV7-2	TRBJ2-7	TGTGCCAGCAGCTTCAGTGGCGGTGTGCAGTACTTC	CASSFSGGVQYF
few	TRBD1	TRBV9	TRBJ2-7	TGTGCCAGCAGCGTAACCCCGGGACAGGGGACTGGAGAGCAGTACTTC	CASSVTPGQGTGEQYF
NA	NA	TRBV24-1	TRBJ2-5	TGTGCCACCAGTGACCCCAGGACTCCTCAAGAGACCCAGTACTTC	CATSDPRTPQETQYF